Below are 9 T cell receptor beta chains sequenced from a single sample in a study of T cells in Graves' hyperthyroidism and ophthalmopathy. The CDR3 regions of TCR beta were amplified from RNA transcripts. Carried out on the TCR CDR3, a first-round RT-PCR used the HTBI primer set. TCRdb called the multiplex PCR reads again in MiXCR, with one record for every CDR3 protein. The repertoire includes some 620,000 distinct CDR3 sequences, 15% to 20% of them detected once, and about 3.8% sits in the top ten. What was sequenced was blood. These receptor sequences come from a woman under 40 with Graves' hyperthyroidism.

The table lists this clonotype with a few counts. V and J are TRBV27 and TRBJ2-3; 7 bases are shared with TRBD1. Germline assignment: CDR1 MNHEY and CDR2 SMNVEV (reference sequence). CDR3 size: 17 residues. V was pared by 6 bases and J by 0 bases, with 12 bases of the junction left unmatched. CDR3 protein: CASSNFRGRSSTDTQYF. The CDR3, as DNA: TGTGCCAGCAGCAATTTTAGGGGGCGTTCTAGCACAGATACGCAGTATTTT.

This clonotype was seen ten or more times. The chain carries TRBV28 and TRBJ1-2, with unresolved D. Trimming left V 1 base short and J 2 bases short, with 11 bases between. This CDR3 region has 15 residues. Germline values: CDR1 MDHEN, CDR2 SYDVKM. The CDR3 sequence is CASSLFGGSNYGYTF. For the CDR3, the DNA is TGTGCCAGCAGTTTATTTGGAGGGTCAAACTATGGCTACACCTTC.

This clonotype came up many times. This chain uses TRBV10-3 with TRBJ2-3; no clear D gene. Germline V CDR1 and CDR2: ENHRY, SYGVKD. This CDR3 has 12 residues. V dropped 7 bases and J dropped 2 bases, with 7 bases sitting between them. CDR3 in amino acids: CAITDNTDTQYF. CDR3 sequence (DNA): TGTGCCATCACTGATAACACAGATACGCAGTATTTT.

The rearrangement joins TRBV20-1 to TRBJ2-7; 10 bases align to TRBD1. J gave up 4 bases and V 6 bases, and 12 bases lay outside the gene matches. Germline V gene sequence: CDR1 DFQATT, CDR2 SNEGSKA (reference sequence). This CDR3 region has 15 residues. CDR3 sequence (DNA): TGCAGTGCACTTTATGGACAGGGGGGAAGATACGAGCAGTACTTC. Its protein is CSALYGQGGRYEQYF.

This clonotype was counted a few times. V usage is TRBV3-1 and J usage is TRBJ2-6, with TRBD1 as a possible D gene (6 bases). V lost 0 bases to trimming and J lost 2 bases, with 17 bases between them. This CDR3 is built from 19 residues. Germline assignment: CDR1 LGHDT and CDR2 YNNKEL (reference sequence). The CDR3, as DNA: TGTGCCAGCAGCCAAGACTACAGGGCATCGGTCCCTGGGGCCAACGTCCTGACTTTC. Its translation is CASSQDYRASVPGANVLTF.

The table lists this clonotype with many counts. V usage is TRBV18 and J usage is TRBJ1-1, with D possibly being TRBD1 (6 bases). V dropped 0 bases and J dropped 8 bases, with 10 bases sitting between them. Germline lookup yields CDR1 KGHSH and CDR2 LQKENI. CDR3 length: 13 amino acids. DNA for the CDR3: TGTGCCAGCTCACCACCGACAGGCGGGGAAGCTTTCTTT. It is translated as CASSPPTGGEAFF. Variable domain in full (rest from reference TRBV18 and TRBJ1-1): NAGVMQNPRHLVRRRGQEARLRCSPMKGHSHVYWYRQLPEEGLKFMVYLQKENIIDESGMPKERFSAEFPKEGPSILRIQQVVRGDSAAYFCASSPPTGGEAFFGQGTRLTVV.

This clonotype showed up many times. The CDR3 DNA sequence: TGCAGTGCTGGGACAGGGCGCAGGGGCGAGCAGTACTTC. This encodes CSAGTGRRGEQYF. The J gene is TRBJ2-7, the V gene TRBV20-1, with 9 bases aligning to TRBD1. V lost 5 bases and J lost 6; bases outside the gene matches: 8. CDR3 length: 13 residues. The germline CDR1 and CDR2 sequences are DFQATT and SNEGSKA (reference sequence).

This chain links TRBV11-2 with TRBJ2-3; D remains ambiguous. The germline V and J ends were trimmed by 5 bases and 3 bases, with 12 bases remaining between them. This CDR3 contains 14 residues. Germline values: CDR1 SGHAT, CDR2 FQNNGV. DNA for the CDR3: TGTGCCAGCAGCCCCAGGTGGGGTACAGATACGCAGTATTTT. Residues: CASSPRWGTDTQYF.

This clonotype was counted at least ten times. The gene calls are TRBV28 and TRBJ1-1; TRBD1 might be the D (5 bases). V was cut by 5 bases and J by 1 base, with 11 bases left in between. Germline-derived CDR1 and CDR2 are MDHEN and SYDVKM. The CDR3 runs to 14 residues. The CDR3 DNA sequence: TGTGCCAGCAGTCAGACAGCGTCGAACACTGAAGCTTTCTTT. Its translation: CASSQTASNTEAFF.